The 3 T cell receptor beta chains presented below share a single source sample, sequenced in a study of T cells in Graves' hyperthyroidism and ophthalmopathy. Regions amplified from RNA transcripts were the TCR beta CDR3 regions. HTBI primers were employed in a first-round RT-PCR of the TCR CDR3. Via MiXCR, TCRdb re-called the multiplex PCR reads, giving one row per CDR3 protein. Of around 290,000 distinct CDR3 sequences listed, roughly 13% are singletons. The sequenced sample was blood. These TCRs come from a woman aged 25 to 39 with Graves' hyperthyroidism that later progressed to Graves' ophthalmopathy.

V is TRBV4-1 and J is TRBJ2-1; D call uncertain. CDR3 size: 14 residues. Germline V gene data show CDR1 as MGHRA and CDR2 as YSYEKL. Trimming left V 1 base short and J 8 bases short, with 12 bases between. CDR3 sequence: CASSQVNSFDEQFF. For the CDR3, the DNA is TGCGCCAGCAGCCAAGTTAATAGTTTCGATGAGCAGTTCTTC.

V is TRBV28 and J is TRBJ2-5; 7 nucleotides align to TRBD2. Germline CDR1 is MDHEN and CDR2 is SYDVKM. The CDR3 spans 14 residues. V was pared by 3 bases and J by 5 bases, with 6 bases of the junction left unmatched. Here the CDR3 reads CASSLGGEQETQYF. The CDR3, as DNA: TGTGCCAGCAGTTTGGGGGGGGAGCAGGAGACCCAGTACTTC.

This clonotype has at least ten counts. The V call is TRBV20-1, the J call TRBJ2-1; 11 bases are shared with TRBD2. Unmatched junction bases numbered 14, after V lost 1 base and J lost 6 bases. Germline lookup yields CDR1 DFQATT and CDR2 SNEGSKA (reference sequence). This CDR3 is 18 amino acids long. Here the CDR3 reads CSARVGTSGKTSINEQFF. The CDR3 DNA follows: TGCAGTGCTAGAGTGGGGACTAGCGGAAAGACGAGTATCAATGAGCAGTTCTTC.